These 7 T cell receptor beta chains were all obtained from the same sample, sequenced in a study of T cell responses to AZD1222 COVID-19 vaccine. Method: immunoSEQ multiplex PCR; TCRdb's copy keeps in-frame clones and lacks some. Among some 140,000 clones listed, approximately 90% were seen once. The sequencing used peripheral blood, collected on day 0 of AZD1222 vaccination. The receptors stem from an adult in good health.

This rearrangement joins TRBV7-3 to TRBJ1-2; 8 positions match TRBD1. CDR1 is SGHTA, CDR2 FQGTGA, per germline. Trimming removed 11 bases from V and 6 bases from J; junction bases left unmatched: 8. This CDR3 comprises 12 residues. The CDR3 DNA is TGTGCCGCACGTGGGACAGGCGATGGCTACACCTTC. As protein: CAARGTGDGYTF.

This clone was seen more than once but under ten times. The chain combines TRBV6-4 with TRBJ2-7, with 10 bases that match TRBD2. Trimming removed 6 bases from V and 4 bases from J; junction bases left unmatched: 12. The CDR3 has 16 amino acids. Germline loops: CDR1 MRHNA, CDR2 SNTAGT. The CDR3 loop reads CASRDRKTSGSYEQYF. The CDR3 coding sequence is TGTGCCAGCAGGGATAGAAAGACTAGCGGGTCGTACGAGCAGTACTTC.

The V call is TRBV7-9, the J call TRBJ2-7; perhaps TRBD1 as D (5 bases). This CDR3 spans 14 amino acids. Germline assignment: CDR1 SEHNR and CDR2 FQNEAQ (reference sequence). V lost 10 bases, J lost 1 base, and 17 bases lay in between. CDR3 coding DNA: TGTGCCATCATAGGACAAGCGACGTCCTACGAGCAGTACTTC. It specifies CAIIGQATSYEQYF.

The CDR3 DNA reads as TGTGCCACCAGCAGAGATCCCCGTAGAGGCGGGGTCTCTAGCACAGATACGCAGTATTTT. This sequence encodes CATSRDPRRGGVSSTDTQYF. This sequence joins TRBV15 and TRBJ2-3; D is perhaps TRBD2 (6 bases). This CDR3 contains 20 residues. V was cut by 0 bases and J by 0 bases, with 22 bases left in between. Germline V CDR1 and CDR2: LNHNV, YYDKDF (reference sequence).

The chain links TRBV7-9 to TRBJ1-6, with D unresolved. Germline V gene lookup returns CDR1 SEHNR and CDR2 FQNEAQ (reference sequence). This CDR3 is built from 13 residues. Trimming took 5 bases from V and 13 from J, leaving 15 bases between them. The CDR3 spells CASSPSHGVPLHF. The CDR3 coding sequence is TGTGCCAGCAGCCCGTCCCACGGGGTTCCCCTCCACTTT. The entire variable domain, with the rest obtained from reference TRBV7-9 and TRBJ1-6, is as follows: DTGVSQNPRHKITKRGQNVTFRCDPISEHNRLYWYRQTLGQGPEFLTYFQNEAQLEKSRLLSDRFSAERPKGSFSTLEIQRTEQGDSAMYLCASSPSHGVPLHFGNGTRLTVT.

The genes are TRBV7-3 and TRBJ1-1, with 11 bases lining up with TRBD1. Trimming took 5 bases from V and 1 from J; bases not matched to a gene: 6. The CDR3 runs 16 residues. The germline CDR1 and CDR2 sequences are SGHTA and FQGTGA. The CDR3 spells CASSPWTGGPNTEAFF. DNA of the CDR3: TGTGCCAGCAGCCCCTGGACAGGGGGCCCGAACACTGAAGCTTTCTTT.

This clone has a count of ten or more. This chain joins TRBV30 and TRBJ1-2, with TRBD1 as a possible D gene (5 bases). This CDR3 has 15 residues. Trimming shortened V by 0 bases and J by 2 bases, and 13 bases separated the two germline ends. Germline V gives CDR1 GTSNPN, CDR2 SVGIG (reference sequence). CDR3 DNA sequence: TGTGCCTGGAGTGTACCTGGGGGATTCAACTATGGCTACACCTTC. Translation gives CAWSVPGGFNYGYTF.